Shown below are 4 T cell receptor beta chains from a single sample sequenced in a study of chemoradiotherapy in HPV16-positive cancers. Data came from immunoSEQ multiplex PCR; TCRdb stores just in-frame clones and leaves some out. The table records fewer than 8,000 clones, 89% of them present only once. Sequences were derived from tumor tissue, sampled from a patient who underwent chemoradiotherapy. Every receptor here comes from a human donor with HPV-associated anogenital cancer.

This clone has a single count. The chain links TRBV27 to TRBJ2-1; 7 bases map to TRBD2. This CDR3 is 12 amino acids long. Trimming took 3 bases from V and 16 from J; bases not matched to a gene: 9. Germline values: CDR1 MNHEY, CDR2 SMNVEV (reference sequence). CDR3 amino acids: CASSFDPPGLFF. The CDR3, as DNA: TGTGCCAGCAGTTTCGATCCTCCGGGACTATTCTTC.

The chain has TRBV18 and TRBJ2-7, with 7 positions matching TRBD1. CDR1 and CDR2 (germline): KGHSH, LQKENI. V dropped 5 bases and J dropped 2; count of bases not matched to a gene: 6. The CDR3 runs to 14 residues. CDR3 amino acids: CASSGTTGPYEQYF. DNA for the CDR3: TGTGCCAGCTCAGGGACGACAGGGCCCTACGAGCAGTACTTC.

J is TRBJ1-1 and V is TRBV5-1, with D uncertain. Trimming stripped 0 bases from V and 0 bases from J, with 9 bases between. CDR1 is SGHRS and CDR2 is YFSETQ in the germline V gene. The CDR3 totals 15 residues. CDR3 DNA sequence: TGCGCCAGCAGCTTGGAAGGCGGCATGAACACTGAAGCTTTCTTT. Protein sequence: CASSLEGGMNTEAFF.

This clone was picked up one time. This chain links TRBV5-1 with TRBJ2-5; a weak D match, TRBD1 (6 bases). The CDR3 length is 15 residues. Germline V lookup: CDR1 SGHRS, CDR2 YFSETQ. V lost 0 bases and J 2 bases, leaving 11 bases between the germline ends. CDR3 DNA: TGCGCCAGCAGCTTGGGGACAGATGAGCAAGAGACCCAGTACTTC. Its protein is CASSLGTDEQETQYF.